This is a list of T cell receptor beta chains from one sample in a study of blood T cells in healthy people across ages. TCRdb re-called the 5' RACE reads with MiXCR, one entry per CDR3 protein. Of some 790,000 distinct CDR3 sequences detected, 29% appear once; the ten largest clones hold 17%. Sequencing was carried out using blood. Receptor source: a woman aged 80 or older in good health. CDR3s include the opening cysteine and the closing phenylalanine or tryptophan. D genes are given only for firm matches. Clone size is shown for a subset of rows, as once, few, many or a class of expanded clone.

TRBJ2-2 | few | TRBV4-1 | - | TGCGCCAGCAGCCAAGAAGGGGGGGGCGGGGAGCTGTTTTTT | CASSQEGGGGELFF
TRBJ2-2 | few | TRBV7-2 | TRBD1 | TGTGCCAGCAGCTCATGGACAGGCAGCACCGGGGAGCGGTTTTTT | CASSSWTGSTGERFF
TRBJ1-2 | many | TRBV20-1 | - | TGCAGTGTTCCGACGGATGGCTACACCTTC | CSVPTDGYTF
TRBJ2-6 | - | TRBV4-2 | - | TGTGCCAGCAGCCAAGGGTTAGACTCTGGGGCCAACGTCCTGACTTTC | CASSQGLDSGANVLTF
TRBJ2-1 | - | TRBV12-3/TRBV12-4 | - | TGTGCCAGCACCGAGGACCCGACCCGGGTCGATGAGCAGTTCTTC | CASTEDPTRVDEQFF
TRBJ1-5 | - | TRBV20-1 | TRBD1 | TGCAGTGCTAGAGGCGCGGGACAGGGAATCGATTTTCAGCCCCAGCATTTT | CSARGAGQGIDFQPQHF
TRBJ2-5 | many | TRBV27 | - | TGTGCCAGCAGTCCAGGACGGATCCAAGAGACCCAGTACTTC | CASSPGRIQETQYF
TRBJ2-7 | - | TRBV10-3 | TRBD1 | TGTGCCATCGGACGGGACAGGTACGAGCAGTACTTC | CAIGRDRYEQYF
TRBJ1-4 | few | TRBV9 | - | TGTGCCAGCAGCGCGTCAGGGGCAACTAATGAAAAACTGTTTTTT | CASSASGATNEKLFF
TRBJ2-7 | - | TRBV4-1 | - | TGCGCCAGCGGCCAAGATATAGCGGTGGGGGAGCAGTACTTC | CASGQDIAVGEQYF
TRBJ2-3 | many | TRBV4-2 | TRBD2 | TGTGCCAGCAGCCAAGACCGCCTAGCGGTGGGGACAGATACGCAGTATTTT | CASSQDRLAVGTDTQYF
TRBJ1-1 | - | TRBV11-2 | - | TGTGCCAGCAGCCTTGCCTTGTACACTGAAGCTTTCTTT | CASSLALYTEAFF
TRBJ2-3 | - | TRBV29-1 | - | TGCAGCGCCGTCCGTCCTTATAGCACAGATACGCAGTATTTT | CSAVRPYSTDTQYF
TRBJ1-1 | few | TRBV12-1 | - | TGTGCCAGCAGCTTTGTACGGGACAGGGAAATGAACACTGAAGCTTTCTTT | CASSFVRDREMNTEAFF
TRBJ1-1 | - | TRBV11-2 | - | TGTGCCAGCAACTTAGATCCCTGGGATGGGGAAGCTTTCTTT | CASNLDPWDGEAFF
TRBJ2-6 | few | TRBV18 | - | TGTGCCAGCTCACCACGGGGGGGCCCTGGGGCCAACGTCCTGACTTTC | CASSPRGGPGANVLTF
TRBJ1-5 | - | TRBV9 | TRBD1 | TGTGCCAGCAGCTCGGGGACAGGGGGCGCCGGTCAGCCCCAGCATTTT | CASSSGTGGAGQPQHF
TRBJ2-2 | - | TRBV7-2 | - | TGTGCCAGCAGCCCCGATTTGGCCGGGGAGCTGTTTTTT | CASSPDLAGELFF
TRBJ1-5 | many | TRBV5-1 | - | TGCGCCAGCAGCTTGGGAATTGGGAGCAATCAGCCCCAGCATTTT | CASSLGIGSNQPQHF
TRBJ2-1 | many | TRBV12-3/TRBV12-4 | - | TGTGCCAGCAGTGCCTCGGGGGGCACGGGTGAGCAGTTCTTC | CASSASGGTGEQFF
TRBJ1-6 | - | TRBV2 | - | TGTGCCAGGAAGCAGGATAATTCACCCCTCCACTTT | CARKQDNSPLHF
TRBJ2-5 | many | TRBV12-3/TRBV12-4 | TRBD2 | TGTGCCAGCACCCTGACCGGGGGGGAGACCCAGTACTTC | CASTLTGGETQYF
TRBJ1-2 | many | TRBV20-1 | - | TGCAGTGCTAGCGCAGGAGGGAACTATGGCTACACCTTC | CSASAGGNYGYTF
TRBJ2-1 | many | TRBV4-3 | TRBD2 | TGCGCCAGCAGCCAAGATAGCGGGGGGGCTTACAATGAGCAGTTCTTC | CASSQDSGGAYNEQFF
TRBJ2-1 | few | TRBV30 | - | TGTGCCTGGCCAAGGTGGACCACTGTCTCCTACAATGAGCAGTTCTTC | CAWPRWTTVSYNEQFF
TRBJ2-3 | many | TRBV5-5 | - | TGTGCCAGCAGCCCGAGCCCAGGTTGGGGTAACACAGATACGCAGTATTTT | CASSPSPGWGNTDTQYF
TRBJ1-1 | many | TRBV6-5 | - | TGTGCCAGCAGTTACTCGAAAGGGACCGCCGGGAACACTGAAGCTTTCTTT | CASSYSKGTAGNTEAFF